This is a list of T cell receptor beta chains from one sample in a study of blood T cell repertoires in COVID-19. TCRdb's table, derived via immunoSEQ multiplex PCR, lists solely in-frame clones and lacks some. The sample includes about 110,000 clones, approximately 80% seen only once; the top ten take roughly 6.2%. Sequencing input: peripheral blood. The receptors derive from a man at least 80 years old with COVID-19, enrolled during active disease. The conserved cysteine and the conserved F or W are not part of the CDR3 here.

TRBV13 | ASSSKLGSGDPYIDEQF
TRBV12-2 | ASRLPVTSGRRFVYNEQF
TRBV18 | ASSSTMTYEQY
TRBV4-2 | ASSQESANYGYT
TRBV9 | ASSVADGSYHEQY
TRBV2 | ASRRDWSDQETQY
TRBV5-6 | ASSSWPYNEQF
TRBV28 | ASRGSGTGGLETQY
TRBV6-1 | ASSEGLAGGPGETQY
TRBV19 | ASTPGNEQF
TRBV5-1 | ASSLLGGLAGADTQY
TRBV29-1 | SGGTSGYNEQF
TRBV6-2/TRBV6-3 | ASSYLPMSGGGTQY
TRBV11-2 | ASSPYTEAF
TRBV5-1 | ASSFDRSYEQY
TRBV18 | ASSNAGASQDEQY